This is a list of T cell receptor beta chains from one sample in a study of CD4 and CD8 cells across lung adenocarcinoma regions. One entry per CDR3 protein, called by TCRdb with MiXCR from the PCR reads. The table shows over 8,500 distinct CDR3 sequences, with approximately 50% occurring only once. The sequenced sample was CD8+ T cells from the margin of a lung tumor. These receptors were obtained from a male donor with lung adenocarcinoma. The CD4 and CD8 labels of this study may be unreliable. The conserved cysteine and the conserved F or W are not part of the CDR3 here.

j_call,v_call,cdr3_aa
TRBJ2-1,TRBV6-1,ASTRRLAAYNEQF
NA,TRBV11-2,ASSLSGETQF
TRBJ2-1,TRBV4-1,ASSQDSWGGRDEQF
NA,TRBV10-3,AVQGLSYEQY
TRBJ2-1,TRBV11-1,ASSSASGSVNEQF
TRBJ2-3,TRBV6-5,ASSYFARDTQY
TRBJ2-1,TRBV6-1,ASSASGRALKQF
TRBJ2-3,TRBV6-1,ASSARTGAKNTQY
TRBJ2-1,TRBV10-2,ASSESGLAGLEQF
TRBJ2-6,TRBV5-1,ASSAVGGANVLT
TRBJ2-3,TRBV6-1,ASSRVSRGDTQY
TRBJ2-3,TRBV6-1,ASSDEGVGATDTQY
TRBJ2-4,TRBV6-1,ASRRVGAKDTQY
TRBJ2-1,TRBV7-6,ASSHLVGDEQF
TRBJ2-5,TRBV10-3,AISVADQETQY
TRBJ2-1,TRBV10-2,ASSPTSIASHSTEQF
TRBJ1-5,TRBV6-5,ASILDFNQPQH
TRBJ2-2,TRBV6-5,ASSYDTGELF
TRBJ2-5,TRBV6-1,ASRGPGGGVQETQY
TRBJ2-3,TRBV6-1,ASSPRGIDTQY
TRBJ2-7,TRBV6-2/TRBV6-3,ASSYGNSYEQY
TRBJ1-2,TRBV4-1,ASSQGGGRGRDGYT
TRBJ1-5,TRBV6-1,ASSEYGQRNQPQH
TRBJ2-1,TRBV6-5,ASSYSYRGPYNEQF
TRBJ1-2,TRBV4-1,ASSQGQGTPLGYGYT
TRBJ2-4,TRBV6-1,ASSTGRRAKDTQY
NA,TRBV6-5,GSSSRGRPTDIQY
NA,TRBV11-2,ASSREVSAGVGHEQY
TRBJ2-3,TRBV12-3/TRBV12-4,ASSHFWSKGTDTQY
TRBJ2-3,TRBV6-1,ARGGGVEDTQY
NA,TRBV10-2,ASSELGSEQY
TRBJ2-2,TRBV10-1,ASSAVTAGGELF
TRBJ2-4,TRBV6-1,ASSEAGLWAKDTQY
NA,TRBV6-1,AGLGGRDRETQY
TRBJ1-1,TRBV6-1,ASSQSQGQKTEAF
TRBJ2-1,TRBV6-1,ASSRLGGIYNEQF
TRBJ2-5,TRBV12-3/TRBV12-4,ASSRGLAGVETQY
TRBJ2-3,TRBV10-2,ASGVVSSTDTQY
TRBJ2-3,TRBV7-2,ASSLIVAGLGTQY
TRBJ2-4,TRBV6-1,ASSELAGGKDTQY
TRBJ2-3,TRBV6-1,ASRDRARTDTQY
TRBJ2-3,TRBV10-1,ASSESRAVGDTQY
TRBJ2-2,TRBV6-1,ASSETIAVLGTGELF
NA,TRBV6-1,ASSVEAGGPETQY
TRBJ1-5,TRBV4-1,ASSQDPGTPNQPQH
NA,TRBV6-1,ASRGAGSRDQDTQY
NA,TRBV6-1,ASSESELAGGANEQY
TRBJ2-1,TRBV10-1,ASSLGQGYHEQF
TRBJ2-3,TRBV6-1,ASKRGLQDTQY
TRBJ2-3,TRBV6-1,ASGGAGAGVGETQY
TRBJ2-2,TRBV27,ASSHRDTRTGELF